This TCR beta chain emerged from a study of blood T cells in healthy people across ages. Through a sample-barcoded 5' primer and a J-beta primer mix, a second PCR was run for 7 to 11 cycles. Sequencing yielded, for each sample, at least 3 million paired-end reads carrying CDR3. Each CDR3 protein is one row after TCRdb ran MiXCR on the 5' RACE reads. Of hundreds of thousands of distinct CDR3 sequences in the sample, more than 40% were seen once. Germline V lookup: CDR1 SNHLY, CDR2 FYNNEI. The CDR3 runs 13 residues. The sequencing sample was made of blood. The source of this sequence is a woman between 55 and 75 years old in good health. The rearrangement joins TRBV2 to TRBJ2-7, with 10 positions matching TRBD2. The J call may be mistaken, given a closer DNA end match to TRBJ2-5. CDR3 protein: CASSGRSPETQYF. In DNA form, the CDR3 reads TGTGCCAGTAGCGGGAGGAGCCCCGAGACCCAGTACTTC.